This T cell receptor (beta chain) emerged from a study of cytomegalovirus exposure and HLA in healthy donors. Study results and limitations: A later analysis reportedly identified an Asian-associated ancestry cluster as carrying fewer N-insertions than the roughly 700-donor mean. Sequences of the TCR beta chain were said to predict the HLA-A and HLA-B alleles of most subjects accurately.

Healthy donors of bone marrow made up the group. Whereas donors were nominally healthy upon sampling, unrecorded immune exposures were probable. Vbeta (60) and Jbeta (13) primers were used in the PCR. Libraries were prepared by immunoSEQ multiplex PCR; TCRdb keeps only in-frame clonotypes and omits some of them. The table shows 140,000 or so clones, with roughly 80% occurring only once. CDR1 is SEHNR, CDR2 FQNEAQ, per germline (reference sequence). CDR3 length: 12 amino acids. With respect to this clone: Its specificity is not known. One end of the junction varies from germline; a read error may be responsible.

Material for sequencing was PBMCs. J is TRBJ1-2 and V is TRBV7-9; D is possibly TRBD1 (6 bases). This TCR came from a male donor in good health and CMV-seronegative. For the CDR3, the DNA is TGTTCCAGCAGCTTAGCAGGGGAAGGCTACACCTTC. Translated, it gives CSSSLAGEGYTF. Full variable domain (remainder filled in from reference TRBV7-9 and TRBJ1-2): DTGVSQNPRHKITKRGQNVTFRCDPISEHNRLYWYRQTLGQGPEFLTYFQNEAQLEKSRLLSDRFSAERPKGSFSTLEIQRTEQGDSAMYLCSSSLAGEGYTFGSGTRLTVV.